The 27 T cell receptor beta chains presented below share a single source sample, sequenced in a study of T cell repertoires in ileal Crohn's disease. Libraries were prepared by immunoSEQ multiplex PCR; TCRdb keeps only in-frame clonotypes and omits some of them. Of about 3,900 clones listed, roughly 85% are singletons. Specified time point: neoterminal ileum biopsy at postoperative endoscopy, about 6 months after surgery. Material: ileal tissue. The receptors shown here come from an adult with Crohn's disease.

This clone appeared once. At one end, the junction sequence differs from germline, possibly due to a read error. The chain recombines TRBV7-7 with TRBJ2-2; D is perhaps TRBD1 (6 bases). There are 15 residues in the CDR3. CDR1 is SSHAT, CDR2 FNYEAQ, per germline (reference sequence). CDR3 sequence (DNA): TGTGCTAGCAGCTTAGCGACAGGCACTACCGGGGAGCTGTTTTTT. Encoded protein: CASSLATGTTGELFF. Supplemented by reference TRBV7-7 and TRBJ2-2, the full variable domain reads GAGVSQSPRYKVTKRGQDVTLRCDPISSHATLYWYQQALGQGPEFLTYFNYEAQPDKSGLPSDRFSAERPEGSISTLTIQRTEQRDSAMYRCASSLATGTTGELFFGEGSRLTVL.

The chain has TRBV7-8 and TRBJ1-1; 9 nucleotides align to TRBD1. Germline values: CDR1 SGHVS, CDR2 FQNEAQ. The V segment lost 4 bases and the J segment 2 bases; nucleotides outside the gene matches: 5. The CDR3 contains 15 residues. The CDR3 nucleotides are TGTGCCAGCAGCTCCGAAACAGGGGGCAACACTGAAGCTTTCTTT. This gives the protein CASSSETGGNTEAFF. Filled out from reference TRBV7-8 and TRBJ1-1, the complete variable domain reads GAGVSQSPRYKVAKRGQDVALRCDPISGHVSLFWYQQALGQGPEFLTYFQNEAQLDKSGLPSDRFFAERPEGSVSTLKIQRTQQEDSAVYLCASSSETGGNTEAFFGQGTRLTVV.

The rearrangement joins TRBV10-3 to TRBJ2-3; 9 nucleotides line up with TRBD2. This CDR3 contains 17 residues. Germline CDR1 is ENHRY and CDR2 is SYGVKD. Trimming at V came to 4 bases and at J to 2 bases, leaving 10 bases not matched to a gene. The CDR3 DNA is TGTGCCATCAGTGGGGCTAGAGCGGGGGGCCACACAGATACGCAGTATTTT. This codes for CAISGARAGGHTDTQYF.

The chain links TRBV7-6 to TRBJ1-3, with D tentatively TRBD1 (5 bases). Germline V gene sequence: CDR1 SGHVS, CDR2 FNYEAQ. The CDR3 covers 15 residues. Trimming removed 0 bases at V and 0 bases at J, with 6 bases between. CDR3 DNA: TGTGCCAGCAGCTTAGCGGGGGGCTCTGGAAACACCATATATTTT. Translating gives CASSLAGGSGNTIYF.

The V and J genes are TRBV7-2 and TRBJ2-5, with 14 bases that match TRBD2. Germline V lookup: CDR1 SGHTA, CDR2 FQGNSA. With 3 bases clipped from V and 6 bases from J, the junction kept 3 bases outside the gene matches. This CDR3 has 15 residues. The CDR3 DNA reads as TGTGCCAGCAGCTTGGGACTAGCGGGGGTCCAGACCCAGTACTTC. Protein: CASSLGLAGVQTQYF.

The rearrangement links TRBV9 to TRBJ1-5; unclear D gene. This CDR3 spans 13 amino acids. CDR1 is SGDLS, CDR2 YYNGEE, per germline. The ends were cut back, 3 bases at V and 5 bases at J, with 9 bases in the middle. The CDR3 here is CASSGHFDQPQHF. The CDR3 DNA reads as TGTGCCAGCAGCGGCCACTTTGATCAGCCCCAGCATTTT.

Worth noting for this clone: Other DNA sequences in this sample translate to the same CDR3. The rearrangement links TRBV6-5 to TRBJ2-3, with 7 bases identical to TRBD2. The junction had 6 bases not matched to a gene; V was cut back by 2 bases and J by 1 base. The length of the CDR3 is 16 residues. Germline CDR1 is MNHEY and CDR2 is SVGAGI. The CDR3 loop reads CASSYERGLGTDTQYF. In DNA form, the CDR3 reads TGTGCCAGCAGTTACGAGCGGGGACTGGGCACAGATACGCAGTATTTT.

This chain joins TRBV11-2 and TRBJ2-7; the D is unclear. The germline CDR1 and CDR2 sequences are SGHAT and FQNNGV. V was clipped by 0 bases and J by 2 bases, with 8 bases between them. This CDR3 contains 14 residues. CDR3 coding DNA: TGTGCCAGCAGCTTAGATCTTCCAGCCTACGAGCAGTACTTC. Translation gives CASSLDLPAYEQYF.

CDR3 in DNA: TGTGCCAGCAGTACGAGGACTGAAGCTTTCTTT. Translation: CASSTRTEAFF. The chain employs TRBV2 and TRBJ1-1; D call uncertain. V shed 5 bases and J shed 5 bases, with 6 bases lying between them. CDR1 is SNHLY and CDR2 is FYNNEI in the germline V gene. This CDR3 comprises 11 residues.

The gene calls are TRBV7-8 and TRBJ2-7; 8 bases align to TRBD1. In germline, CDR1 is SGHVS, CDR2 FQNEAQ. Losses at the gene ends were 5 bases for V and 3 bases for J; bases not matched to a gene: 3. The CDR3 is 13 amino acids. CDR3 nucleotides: TGTGCCAGCAGCCGAGGACAGGGCTACGAGCAGTACTTC. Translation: CASSRGQGYEQYF.

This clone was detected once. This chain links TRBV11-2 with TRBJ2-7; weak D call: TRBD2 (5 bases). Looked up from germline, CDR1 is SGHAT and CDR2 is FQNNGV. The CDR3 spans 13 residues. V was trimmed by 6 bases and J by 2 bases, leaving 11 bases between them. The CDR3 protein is CASRGASPYEQYF. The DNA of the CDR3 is TGTGCCAGCAGGGGAGCTAGTCCCTACGAGCAGTACTTC.

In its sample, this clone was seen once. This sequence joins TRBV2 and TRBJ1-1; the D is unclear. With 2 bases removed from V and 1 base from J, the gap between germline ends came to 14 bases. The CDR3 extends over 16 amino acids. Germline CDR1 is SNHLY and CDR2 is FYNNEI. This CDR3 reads CASSEPFATSNTEAFF. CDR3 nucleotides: TGTGCCAGCAGTGAACCTTTTGCGACTTCGAACACTGAAGCTTTCTTT.

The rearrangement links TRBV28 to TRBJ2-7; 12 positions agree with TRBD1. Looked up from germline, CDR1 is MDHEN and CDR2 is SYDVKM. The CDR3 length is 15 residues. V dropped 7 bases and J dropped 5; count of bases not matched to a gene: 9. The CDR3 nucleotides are TGTGCCAGCAATAAAGGGACAGGGGGCTACCACGAGCAGTACTTC. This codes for CASNKGTGGYHEQYF.

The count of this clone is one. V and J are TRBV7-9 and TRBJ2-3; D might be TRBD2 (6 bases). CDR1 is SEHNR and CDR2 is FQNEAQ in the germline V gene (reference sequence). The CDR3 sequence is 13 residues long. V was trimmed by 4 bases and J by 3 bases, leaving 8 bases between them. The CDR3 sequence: CASSWGRTDTQYF. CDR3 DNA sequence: TGTGCCAGCAGCTGGGGGAGGACAGATACGCAGTATTTT.

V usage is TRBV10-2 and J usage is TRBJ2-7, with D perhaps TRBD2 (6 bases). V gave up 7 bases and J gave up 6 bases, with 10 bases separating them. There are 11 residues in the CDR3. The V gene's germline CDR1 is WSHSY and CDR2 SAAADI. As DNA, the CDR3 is TGCGCCAGCACTGGAGCGGGCGAGCAGTACTTC. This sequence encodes CASTGAGEQYF.

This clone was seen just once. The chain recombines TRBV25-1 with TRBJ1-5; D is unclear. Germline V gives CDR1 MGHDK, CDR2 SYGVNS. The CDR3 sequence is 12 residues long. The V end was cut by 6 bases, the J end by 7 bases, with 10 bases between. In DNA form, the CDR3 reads TGTGCCAGCAGGACGGGTTACCAGCCCCAGCATTTT. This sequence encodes CASRTGYQPQHF. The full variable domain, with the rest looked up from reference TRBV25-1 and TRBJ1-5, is EADIYQTPRYLVIGTGKKITLECSQTMGHDKMYWYQQDPGMELHLIHYSYGVNSTEKGDLSSESTVSRIRTEHFPLTLESARPSHTSQYLCASRTGYQPQHFGDGTRLSIL.

This chain's CDR3 is CASSRQGSNQPQHF. The CDR3 DNA reads TGTGCCAGCTCACGTCAGGGCAGCAATCAGCCCCAGCATTTT. V and J are TRBV18 and TRBJ1-5, with D possibly TRBD1 on 5 matching bases. CDR3 length equals 14 residues. The V end was cut by 4 bases, the J end by 1 base, with 8 bases between. CDR1 and CDR2 (germline): KGHSH, LQKENI. The whole variable domain, remainder taken from reference TRBV18 and TRBJ1-5, is NAGVMQNPRHLVRRRGQEARLRCSPMKGHSHVYWYRQLPEEGLKFMVYLQKENIIDESGMPKERFSAEFPKEGPSILRIQQVVRGDSAAYFCASSRQGSNQPQHFGDGTRLSIL.

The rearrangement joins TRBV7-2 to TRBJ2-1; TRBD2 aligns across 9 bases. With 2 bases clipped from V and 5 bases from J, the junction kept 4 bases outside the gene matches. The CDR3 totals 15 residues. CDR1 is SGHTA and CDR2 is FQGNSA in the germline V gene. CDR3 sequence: CASSLKRGVDNEQFF. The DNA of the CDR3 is TGTGCCAGCAGCTTAAAGCGGGGGGTCGACAATGAGCAGTTCTTC.

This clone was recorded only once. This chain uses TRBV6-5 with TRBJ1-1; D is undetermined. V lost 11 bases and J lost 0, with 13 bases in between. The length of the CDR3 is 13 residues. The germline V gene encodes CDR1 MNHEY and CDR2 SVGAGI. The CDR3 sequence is CAAGGPMNTEAFF. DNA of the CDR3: TGTGCCGCCGGAGGGCCGATGAACACTGAAGCTTTCTTT.

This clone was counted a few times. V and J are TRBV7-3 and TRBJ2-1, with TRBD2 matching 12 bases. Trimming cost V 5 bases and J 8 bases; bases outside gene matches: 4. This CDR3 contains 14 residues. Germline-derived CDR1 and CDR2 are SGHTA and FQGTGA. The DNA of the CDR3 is TGTGCCAGCAGCCCTAGCGGGGGGGCCGATGAGCAGTTCTTC. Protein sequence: CASSPSGGADEQFF.

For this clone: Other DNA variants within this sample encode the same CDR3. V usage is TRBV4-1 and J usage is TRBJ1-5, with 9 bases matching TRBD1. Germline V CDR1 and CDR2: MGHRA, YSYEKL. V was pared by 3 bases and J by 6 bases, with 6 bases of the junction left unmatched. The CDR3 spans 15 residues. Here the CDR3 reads CASSQGQGGGQPQHF. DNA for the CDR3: TGCGCCAGCAGCCAGGGACAGGGAGGGGGTCAGCCCCAGCATTTT.

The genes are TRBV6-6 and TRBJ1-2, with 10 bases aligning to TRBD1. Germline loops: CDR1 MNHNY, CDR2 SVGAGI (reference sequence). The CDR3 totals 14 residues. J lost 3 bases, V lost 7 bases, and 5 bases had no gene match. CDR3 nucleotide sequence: TGTGCCAGCAATGGACAGGGGGGCTACTATGGCTACACCTTC. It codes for CASNGQGGYYGYTF.

CDR3 sequence: CASRPPPGQGYTEAFF. CDR3 nucleotide sequence: TGTGCCAGTCGCCCACCCCCAGGGCAGGGGTACACTGAAGCTTTCTTT. The chain recombines TRBV19 with TRBJ1-1; perhaps TRBD1 as D (6 bases). CDR3 size: 16 residues. CDR1 and CDR2 (germline): LNHDA, SQIVND (reference sequence). Trimming cost V 8 bases and J 3 bases, with 22 bases left between them.

CDR3 in amino acids: CASSKESSLSTDTQYF. The CDR3 DNA sequence: TGTGCCAGCTCAAAGGAGAGTAGCCTCAGCACAGATACGCAGTATTTT. V gene TRBV18 combines with J gene TRBJ2-3; the D is unclear. V was shortened by 5 bases and J by 0 bases, with 15 bases between the two germline ends. CDR1 and CDR2 (germline): KGHSH, LQKENI. This CDR3 has 16 amino acids.

CDR3 coding DNA: TGCGCCAGCAGCTCCGGACTAGCGGGTAATAACAATGAGCAGTTCTTC. Protein sequence: CASSSGLAGNNNEQFF. V usage is TRBV5-1 and J usage is TRBJ2-1, with 11 positions matching TRBD2. Germline-derived CDR1 and CDR2 are SGHRS and YFSETQ. The CDR3 is 16 residues long. V gave up 3 bases and J gave up 5 bases; unmatched junction bases: 7. Filled out from reference TRBV5-1 and TRBJ2-1, the complete variable domain reads KAGVTQTPRYLIKTRGQQVTLSCSPISGHRSVSWYQQTPGQGLQFLFEYFSETQRNKGNFPGRFSGRQFSNSRSEMNVSTLELGDSALYLCASSSGLAGNNNEQFFGPGTRLTVL.

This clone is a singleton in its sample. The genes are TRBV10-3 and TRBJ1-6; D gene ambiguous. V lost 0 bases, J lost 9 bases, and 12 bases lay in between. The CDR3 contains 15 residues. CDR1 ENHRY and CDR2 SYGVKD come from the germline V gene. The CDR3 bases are TGTGCCATCAGTGAGTCGTCAGGATCGACTTCACCCCTCCACTTT. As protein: CAISESSGSTSPLHF.

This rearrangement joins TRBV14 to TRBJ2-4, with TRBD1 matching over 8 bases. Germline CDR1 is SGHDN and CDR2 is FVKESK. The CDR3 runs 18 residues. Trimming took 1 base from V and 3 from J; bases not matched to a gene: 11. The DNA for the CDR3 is TGTGCCAGCAGCCAAGGTCCAGGACAGGGTTTGGTCAAAAACATTCAGTACTTC. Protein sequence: CASSQGPGQGLVKNIQYF. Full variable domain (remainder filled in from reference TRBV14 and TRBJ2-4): EAGVTQFPSHSVIEKGQTVTLRCDPISGHDNLYWYRRVMGKEIKFLLHFVKESKQDESGMPNNRFLAERTGGTYSTLKVQPAELEDSGVYFCASSQGPGQGLVKNIQYFGAGTRLSVL.